The source of this T cell receptor beta chain is a study of molecular identifiers for immune sequencing clone quantification. TCRdb independently ran MiXCR on the PCR reads; one entry per CDR3 protein. This sample yields some 35,000 distinct CDR3 sequences, of which roughly 19% are seen a single time; more than 0.9% belongs to the top ten. This receptor was obtained from a human donor in good health. Some libraries in this study had Jurkat cell RNA spiked in. Input material: naive CD8+ T cells from blood, with Jurkat cell RNA spiked in. The subset denotes: FACS-sorted CD8+CD4-CCR7+CD45RA+ naive T cells.

The CDR3 spells CASSLYGYTF. DNA of the CDR3: TGTGCCAGCAGCTTATACGGCTACACCTTC. The chain links TRBV7-9 to TRBJ1-2; D call uncertain. V dropped 2 bases and J dropped 8 bases, with 3 bases sitting between them. CDR3 length: 10 residues. Germline CDR1 SEHNR, CDR2 FQNEAQ (reference sequence).